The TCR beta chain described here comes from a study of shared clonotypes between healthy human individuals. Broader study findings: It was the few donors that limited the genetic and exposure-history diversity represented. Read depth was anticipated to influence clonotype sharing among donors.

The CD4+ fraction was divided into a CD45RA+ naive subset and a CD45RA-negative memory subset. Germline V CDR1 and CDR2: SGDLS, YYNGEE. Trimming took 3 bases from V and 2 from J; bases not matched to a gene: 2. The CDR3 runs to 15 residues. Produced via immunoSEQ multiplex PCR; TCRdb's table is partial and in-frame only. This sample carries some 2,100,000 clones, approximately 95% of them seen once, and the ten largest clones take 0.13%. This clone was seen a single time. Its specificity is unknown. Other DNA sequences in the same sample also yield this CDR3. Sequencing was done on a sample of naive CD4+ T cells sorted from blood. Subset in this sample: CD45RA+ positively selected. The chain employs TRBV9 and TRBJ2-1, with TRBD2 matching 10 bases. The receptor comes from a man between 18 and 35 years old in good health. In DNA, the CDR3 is TGTGCCAGCAGCGGGACTAGCGGTGCCTACAATGAGCAGTTCTTC. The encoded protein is CASSGTSGAYNEQFF.